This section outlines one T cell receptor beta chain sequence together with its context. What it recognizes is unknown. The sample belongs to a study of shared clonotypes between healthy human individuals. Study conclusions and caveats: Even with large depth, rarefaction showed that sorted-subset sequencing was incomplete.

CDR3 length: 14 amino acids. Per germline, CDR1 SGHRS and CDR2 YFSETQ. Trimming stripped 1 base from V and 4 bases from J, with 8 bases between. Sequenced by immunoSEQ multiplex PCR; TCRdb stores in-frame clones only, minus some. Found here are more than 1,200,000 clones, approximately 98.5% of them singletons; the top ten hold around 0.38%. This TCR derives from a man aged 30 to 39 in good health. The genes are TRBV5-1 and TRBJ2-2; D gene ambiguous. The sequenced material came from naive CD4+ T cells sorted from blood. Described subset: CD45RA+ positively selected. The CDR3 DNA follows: TGCGCCAGCAGCTTGCCACAGCTCACCGGGGAGCTGTTTTTT. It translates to CASSLPQLTGELFF. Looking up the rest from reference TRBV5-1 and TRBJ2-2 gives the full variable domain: KAGVTQTPRYLIKTRGQQVTLSCSPISGHRSVSWYQQTPGQGLQFLFEYFSETQRNKGNFPGRFSGRQFSNSRSEMNVSTLELGDSALYLCASSLPQLTGELFFGEGSRLTVL.